This TCR beta chain derives from a study of early T cells in non-severe SARS-CoV-2 infection. Study-level background: The chains were unpaired, and the sequenced material was bulk RNA from unsorted whole blood. Whole-study findings and limits: Matches to VDJdb favored anti-spike CD8 responses and missed private and CD4 specificities.

This clonotype was observed at least ten times. The target antigen is unknown. CDR3 length: 16 residues. With V trimmed by 0 bases and J by 5 bases, 7 bases remained unmatched. From germline, CDR1 is MGHRA and CDR2 YSYEKL. As part of library construction, unique molecular identifiers were attached to individual cDNA molecules. TCRdb redid the calling of the 5' RACE reads with MiXCR, one entry per CDR3 protein. Altogether tens of thousands of distinct CDR3 sequences are present, approximately 6% being singletons, with the ten largest covering about 5.1%. Sequenced sample: whole blood. This sequence was found in an adult who was a healthcare worker with PCR-confirmed SARS-CoV-2 infection or an uninfected control (not recorded which). V gene TRBV4-1 combines with J gene TRBJ2-1; 7 bases agree with TRBD2. CDR3 DNA: TGCGCCAGCAGCCAAGAAGCGGGATTCGGGCACAATGAGCAGTTCTTC. Translating it yields CASSQEAGFGHNEQFF.